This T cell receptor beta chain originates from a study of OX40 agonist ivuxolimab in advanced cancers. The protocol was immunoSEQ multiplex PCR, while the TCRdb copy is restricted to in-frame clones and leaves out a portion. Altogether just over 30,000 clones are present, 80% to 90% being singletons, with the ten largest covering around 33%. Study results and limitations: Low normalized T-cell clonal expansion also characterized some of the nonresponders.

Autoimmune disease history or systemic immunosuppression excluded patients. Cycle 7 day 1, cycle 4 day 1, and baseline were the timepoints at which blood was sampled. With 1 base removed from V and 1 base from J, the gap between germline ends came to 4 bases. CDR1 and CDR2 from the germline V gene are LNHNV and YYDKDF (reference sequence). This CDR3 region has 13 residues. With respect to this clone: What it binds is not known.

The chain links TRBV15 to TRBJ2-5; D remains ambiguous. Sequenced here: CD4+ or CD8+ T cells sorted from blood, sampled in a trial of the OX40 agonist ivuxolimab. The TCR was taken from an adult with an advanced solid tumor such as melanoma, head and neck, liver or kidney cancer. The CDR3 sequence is CATSRVSQETQYF. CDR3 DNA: TGTGCCACCAGCAGAGTTAGCCAAGAGACCCAGTACTTC.